These 8 T cell receptor beta chains were all obtained from the same sample, sequenced in a study of T cells after yellow fever vaccination. TCRdb passed the 5' RACE reads through MiXCR, listing each CDR3 protein once. The sample holds some 350,000 distinct CDR3 sequences; approximately 4.2% are singletons and the top ten take 24%. The source material was PBMCs, sampled 5 days after the yellow fever booster vaccination. The receptor set was obtained from a young man who received the YFV17D yellow fever vaccine.

This clonotype was detected many times. The chain combines TRBV3-1 with TRBJ2-3; D possibly corresponds to TRBD1 (7 bases). Germline CDR1 reads LGHDT; CDR2 reads YNNKEL (reference sequence). V gave up 0 bases and J gave up 5 bases, with 18 bases separating them. The CDR3 runs 17 residues. CDR3 nucleotide sequence: TGTGCCAGCAGCCAAGATTCCGAGACAGGGCGGGGAGATACGCAGTATTTT. Its translation: CASSQDSETGRGDTQYF.

This clonotype was picked up a small number of times. The V call is TRBV7-9, the J call TRBJ1-6; a weak D match, TRBD1 (6 bases). The CDR3 runs to 14 residues. The V gene lost 3 bases and the J gene lost 10 bases, with 13 bases spanning the gap. Germline CDR1 reads SEHNR; CDR2 reads FQNEAQ (reference sequence). The CDR3 nucleotides are TGTGCCAGCAGCTTTACAGGGTATTTGTCACCCCTCCACTTT. This sequence encodes CASSFTGYLSPLHF.

This clonotype appeared many times. The chain is built from TRBV6-5 and TRBJ1-5; D ambiguous. CDR3 size: 12 residues. Germline CDR1 and CDR2: MNHEY and SVGAGI. The V end lost 7 bases, the J end lost 4 bases, and 8 bases lay between the germline ends. CDR3 sequence (DNA): TGTGCCAGCAACAACATAAATCAGCCCCAGCATTTT. Translation gives CASNNINQPQHF.

The chain links TRBV7-9 to TRBJ1-5, with a possible D match to TRBD1 (6 bases). The CDR3 sequence is 17 residues long. Trimming cost V 5 bases and J 0 bases, with 17 bases left between them. CDR1 is SEHNR, CDR2 FQNEAQ, per germline (reference sequence). The CDR3 DNA reads TGTGCCAGCAGCCCACAGGGACCCTACAATAGCAATCAGCCCCAGCATTTT. As protein: CASSPQGPYNSNQPQHF.

This clonotype was picked up many times. The rearrangement uses TRBV5-1 and TRBJ2-1; D perhaps matches TRBD1 (7 bases). This CDR3 region has 20 residues. Germline CDR1 reads SGHRS; CDR2 reads YFSETQ. With 0 bases removed from V and 0 bases from J, the gap between germline ends came to 22 bases. CDR3 protein: CASSLVLAAQGESSYNEQFF. Written as DNA, the CDR3 is TGCGCCAGCAGCTTGGTTTTAGCGGCCCAGGGGGAAAGCTCCTACAATGAGCAGTTCTTC. The entire variable domain, with the rest obtained from reference TRBV5-1 and TRBJ2-1, is as follows: KAGVTQTPRYLIKTRGQQVTLSCSPISGHRSVSWYQQTPGQGLQFLFEYFSETQRNKGNFPGRFSGRQFSNSRSEMNVSTLELGDSALYLCASSLVLAAQGESSYNEQFFGPGTRLTVL.

This clonotype showed up many times. The chain uses TRBV5-1 and TRBJ2-3; D tentatively fits TRBD1 or TRBD2 (5 bases each). The length of the CDR3 is 16 residues. Per germline, CDR1 SGHRS and CDR2 YFSETQ. V was shortened by 1 base and J by 6 bases, with 18 bases between the two germline ends. CDR3 protein: CASSLIPGTPRDTQYF. CDR3 bases: TGCGCCAGCAGCTTGATCCCCGGGACCCCCAGGGATACGCAGTATTTT.

The chain couples TRBV2 to TRBJ2-5, with D perhaps matching TRBD1 (6 bases). Germline V gives CDR1 SNHLY, CDR2 FYNNEI. CDR3 length equals 12 residues. V was clipped by 6 bases and J by 5 bases, with 10 bases between them. CDR3 residues: CASRQGGETQYF. CDR3 bases: TGTGCCAGCAGACAGGGTGGCGAGACCCAGTACTTC.

This chain uses TRBV19 with TRBJ1-1; D remains unclear. This CDR3 has 14 amino acids. The germline V and J ends were trimmed by 4 bases and 4 bases, with 13 bases remaining between them. Per germline, CDR1 LNHDA and CDR2 SQIVND (reference sequence). In DNA form, the CDR3 reads TGTGCCAGTAGTACCACACTAACCGGCACTGAAGCTTTCTTT. It translates to CASSTTLTGTEAFF. The whole variable domain, filled in from reference TRBV19 and TRBJ1-1, reads DGGITQSPKYLFRKEGQNVTLSCEQNLNHDAMYWYRQDPGQGLRLIYYSQIVNDFQKGDIAEGYSVSREKKESFPLTVTSAQKNPTAFYLCASSTTLTGTEAFFGQGTRLTVV.